One sample yielded the 15 T cell receptor beta chains listed below, sequenced in a study of human CD8 memory T cell subsets. UMI-labeled 5' RACE was used, and it produced the TCR beta libraries. TCRdb reprocessed the 5' RACE reads and reports one entry per CDR3 protein, with no DNA. In total, the table holds roughly 17,000 distinct CDR3 sequences. The material sequenced was CD8+ stem-like memory T cells (TSCM and TCM) sorted from PBMCs. As to subset: stem-like memory CD8 T cells (TSTEM), CCR7+ PD-1- TIGIT-. Receptors were obtained from a human donor in good health.

This rearrangement joins TRBV29-1 to TRBJ2-1; the D call of TRBD1 rests on TCRdb alone, since no DNA is present to check it. This CDR3 is built from 15 residues. Germline-derived CDR1 and CDR2 are SQVTM and ANQGSEA. CDR3 region: CSVRYPSTGGNEQFF.

The rearrangement joins TRBV7-9 to TRBJ2-7; the D call of TRBD2 rests on TCRdb alone, since no DNA is present to check it. This CDR3 spans 18 amino acids. Germline-derived CDR1 and CDR2 are SEHNR and FQNEAQ (reference sequence). CDR3 sequence: CASSSGRTSGPSSYEQYF. Based on the CDR3 plus reference TRBV7-9 and TRBJ2-7, the full variable domain is DTGVSQNPRHKITKRGQNVTFRCDPISEHNRLYWYRQTLGQGPEFLTYFQNEAQLEKSRLLSDRFSAERPKGSFSTLEIQRTEQGDSAMYLCASSSGRTSGPSSYEQYFGPGTRLTVT.

The genes are TRBV6-5 and TRBJ2-2; checking the TCRdb D call of TRBD1 is not possible without DNA. The CDR3 totals 13 residues. The germline V gene encodes CDR1 MNHEY and CDR2 SVGAGI. This chain's CDR3 is CASTDRVPGELFF.

The chain couples TRBV4-2 to TRBJ1-4; TCRdb lists TRBD1, though no DNA is available to test this call. The CDR3 extends over 15 amino acids. Germline values: CDR1 LGHNA, CDR2 YNFKEQ. The CDR3 here is CASSQGGQLNEKLFF.

This clonotype shows up as medium-sized by frequency. The chain recombines TRBV29-1 with TRBJ2-2; the TCRdb call, TRBD2, lacks DNA for checking. Per germline, CDR1 SQVTM and CDR2 ANQGSEA. The CDR3 contains 14 residues. The CDR3 sequence: CSVPPCQSTGELFF.

J is TRBJ1-5 and V is TRBV27. The CDR3 is 14 amino acids. Germline V lookup: CDR1 MNHEY, CDR2 SMNVEV (reference sequence). The CDR3 sequence is CASSFGRTNQPQHF.

The chain uses TRBV6-6 and TRBJ1-1; TCRdb's D gene call, TRBD1, goes unchecked for lack of DNA. The germline CDR1 and CDR2 sequences are MNHNY and SVGAGI (reference sequence). There are 17 residues in the CDR3. The CDR3 loop reads CASSYSGQGDPNTEAFF.

V is TRBV14 and J is TRBJ2-1. Germline lookup yields CDR1 SGHDN and CDR2 FVKESK. The CDR3 has 12 amino acids. CDR3 residues: CASSQDRNEQFF.

The CDR3 protein is CASSPLSPKGSGITDTQYF. The chain couples TRBV28 to TRBJ2-3; TCRdb names TRBD2, which stays unverified in the absence of DNA. Germline CDR1 MDHEN, CDR2 SYDVKM. The CDR3 covers 19 residues.

The V gene is TRBV7-9, the J gene TRBJ2-7; with no DNA, the TCRdb D assignment of TRBD2 cannot be verified. The CDR3 length is 17 residues. The germline V gene encodes CDR1 SEHNR and CDR2 FQNEAQ (reference sequence). This CDR3 reads CASSSSSPGLAYHEQYF.

The chain is built from TRBV6-2 or TRBV6-3 and TRBJ1-1; TCRdb's D gene call, TRBD1, goes unchecked for lack of DNA. CDR1 and CDR2 (germline): MNHEY, SVGEGT. The CDR3 extends over 13 amino acids. CDR3 sequence: CASRAGTGLGAFF.

This rearrangement joins TRBV12-3 or TRBV12-4 to TRBJ2-1; the TRBD1 assignment by TCRdb is unverifiable without DNA. The CDR3 spans 16 residues. CDR3 sequence: CASRPPGTGTYNEQFF.

The V call is TRBV11-2, the J call TRBJ1-3; TCRdb gives TRBD1 as the D gene, but with no DNA this cannot be confirmed. The CDR3 spans 15 residues. Germline-derived CDR1 and CDR2 are SGHAT and FQNNGV. The CDR3 protein is CASSGDRNSGNTIYF.

This sequence joins TRBV6-5 and TRBJ2-1; as DNA is missing, the TRBD2 call by TCRdb cannot be tested. This CDR3 is 15 amino acids long. CDR1 is MNHEY, CDR2 SVGAGI, per germline. The CDR3 reads CASSYSSGGANEQFF.

The V gene is TRBV7-9, the J gene TRBJ2-3; the TRBD2 assignment by TCRdb is unverifiable without DNA. Germline V gene sequence: CDR1 SEHNR, CDR2 FQNEAQ (reference sequence). The CDR3 sequence is 16 residues long. The CDR3 region is CASTGGGGTPKDTQYF.